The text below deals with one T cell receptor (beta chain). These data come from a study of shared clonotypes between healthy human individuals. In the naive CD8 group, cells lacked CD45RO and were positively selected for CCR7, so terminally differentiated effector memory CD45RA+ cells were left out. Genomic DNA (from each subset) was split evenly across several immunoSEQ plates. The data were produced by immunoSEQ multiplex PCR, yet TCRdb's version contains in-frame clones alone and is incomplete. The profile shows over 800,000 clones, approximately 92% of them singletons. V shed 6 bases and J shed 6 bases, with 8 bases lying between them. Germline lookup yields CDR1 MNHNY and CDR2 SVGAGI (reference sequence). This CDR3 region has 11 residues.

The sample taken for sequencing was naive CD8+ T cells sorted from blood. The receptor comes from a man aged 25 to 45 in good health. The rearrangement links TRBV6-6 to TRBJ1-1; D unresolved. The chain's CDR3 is CASSSPSEAFF. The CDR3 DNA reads TGTGCCAGCAGCTCTCCCTCTGAAGCTTTCTTT.